The count of the clone carrying this T cell receptor beta chain is one. The data were taken from a study of blood T cell repertoires in COVID-19. As for the study in general: The origin of the acute and convalescent COVID-19 samples was the United States, Italy and Spain. In each case, the material was cDNA or gDNA derived from T cells, B-cell-depleted T cells, or PBMCs.

The CDR3 is made up of 16 amino acids. CDR1 is MDHEN and CDR2 is SYDVKM in the germline V gene. V shed 3 bases, J shed 4 bases, and the junction held 6 bases outside the gene matches. Authors' analysis steps: Nucleated cell number was recorded as an estimate derived from reference gene primer amplification. Some clones are missing from TCRdb's copy, which holds only in-frame ones; the method was immunoSEQ multiplex PCR. V and J calls and clone size are given by that table; D and trimming were obtained from the DNA. The sample carries some 120,000 clones, about four fifths recorded once. The specimen sequenced was peripheral blood. The sequence came from a man aged 80 or over with acute or convalescent COVID-19. The chain links TRBV28 to TRBJ1-2, with 12 nucleotides matching TRBD1. In nucleotides, the CDR3 is TGTGCCAGCAGTTTGGGACAGGGGGCGCGTGCCTATGGCTACACCTTC. The encoded protein is CASSLGQGARAYGYTF.